Presented here are 18 T cell receptor beta chains from one specimen sequenced in a study of shared clonotypes between healthy human individuals. TCRdb's table, derived via immunoSEQ multiplex PCR, lists solely in-frame clones and lacks some. The data show some 2.4 million clones, over 85% seen once. Sequences were obtained from naive CD4+ T cells from PBMCs. The subset here: CD45RA+ positively selected. These receptors were collected from a young man in good health. Some clones in this sample may be carry-over from other donors' samples.

The chain recombines TRBV6-5 with TRBJ1-2; D may be TRBD1 (5 bases). The CDR3 spans 11 residues. V lost 8 bases and J 8 bases, leaving 12 bases between the germline ends. CDR1 MNHEY and CDR2 SVGAGI come from the germline V gene. In DNA form, the CDR3 reads TGTGCCAGCCCCGGGGGGGGAGGCTACACCTTC. Encoded protein: CASPGGGGYTF.

The chain links TRBV27 to TRBJ2-1; 11 bases agree with TRBD1. Germline V gene sequence: CDR1 MNHEY, CDR2 SMNVEV (reference sequence). V gave up 3 bases and J gave up 8 bases; unmatched junction bases: 9. The CDR3 length is 16 residues. The CDR3 DNA is TGTGCCAGCAGTTTTTTTCCCGGACAGGGGGCAGATGAGCAGTTCTTC. It specifies CASSFFPGQGADEQFF.

V usage is TRBV4-2 and J usage is TRBJ2-2; D is perhaps TRBD1 (5 bases). In germline, CDR1 is LGHNA, CDR2 YNFKEQ. V was pared by 0 bases and J by 2 bases, with 19 bases between. This CDR3 has 19 residues. CDR3 protein: CASSQDWGIGRANTGELFF. CDR3 coding DNA: TGTGCCAGCAGCCAAGATTGGGGAATCGGCAGGGCCAACACCGGGGAGCTGTTTTTT.

This clone has only one observation. The junction departs from germline at one end; a sequencing error may be responsible. The chain employs TRBV6-6 and TRBJ1-1; a possible D gene is TRBD1 (5 bases). This CDR3 is 13 amino acids long. CDR1 and CDR2 from the germline V gene are MNHNY and SVGAGI (reference sequence). CDR3 amino acids: CVSSYSGRGQAFF. CDR3 in DNA: TGTGTCAGCAGTTACTCGGGCCGGGGCCAAGCTTTCTTT.

Points on this clone: This sample includes further DNA sequences coding for the same CDR3. The chain joins TRBV5-1 to TRBJ2-3; perhaps TRBD1 as D (6 bases). The CDR3 contains 15 residues. Looked up from germline, CDR1 is SGHRS and CDR2 is YFSETQ. Trimming cost V 4 bases and J 4 bases, with 16 bases left between them. The CDR3 DNA follows: TGCGCCAGCAGCACCACAGGGTTCGAATCAGATACGCAGTATTTT. This gives the protein CASSTTGFESDTQYF.

V is TRBV28 and J is TRBJ1-6; D is possibly TRBD1 (6 bases). Germline lookup yields CDR1 MDHEN and CDR2 SYDVKM. This CDR3 comprises 13 residues. V was trimmed by 11 bases and J by 8 bases, leaving 16 bases between them. The CDR3 loop is CAGSQGSHSPLHF. DNA of the CDR3: TGTGCCGGATCACAGGGAAGCCATTCACCCCTCCACTTT.

The genes are TRBV7-2 and TRBJ1-1, with a possible D match to TRBD1 (5 bases). With 7 bases removed from V and 4 bases from J, the gap between germline ends came to 13 bases. Germline V CDR1 and CDR2: SGHTA, FQGNSA. The CDR3 is 13 amino acids. The CDR3 nucleotides read TGTGCCAGCACCTATAGACAGACCACTGAAGCTTTCTTT. Protein product: CASTYRQTTEAFF. Based on the CDR3 plus reference TRBV7-2 and TRBJ1-1, the full variable domain is GAGVSQSPSNKVTEKGKDVELRCDPISGHTALYWYRQSLGQGLEFLIYFQGNSAPDKSGLPSDRFSAERTGGSVSTLTIQRTQQEDSAVYLCASTYRQTTEAFFGQGTRLTVV.

This chain connects TRBV4-1 to TRBJ2-3; 12 nucleotides line up with TRBD2. The CDR3 sequence is 19 residues long. Trimming cost V 0 bases and J 0 bases; bases outside gene matches: 7. Looked up from germline, CDR1 is MGHRA and CDR2 is YSYEKL. The CDR3 bases are TGCGCCAGCAGCCAAGAAAGGCTAGCGGGAGGGCCTAGCACAGATACGCAGTATTTT. Its translation: CASSQERLAGGPSTDTQYF.

This chain links TRBV5-4 with TRBJ2-7; TRBD2 matches at 13 bases. Germline V gene sequence: CDR1 SGHNT, CDR2 YYREEE (reference sequence). The CDR3 extends over 15 amino acids. J was trimmed by 4 bases and V by 5 bases; bases with no gene match: 6. CDR3 residues: CASRGGTSGTYEQYF. Written as DNA, the CDR3 is TGTGCCAGCAGGGGCGGGACTAGCGGGACTTACGAGCAGTACTTC. Filled out from reference TRBV5-4 and TRBJ2-7, the complete variable domain reads ETGVTQSPTHLIKTRGQQVTLRCSSQSGHNTVSWYQQALGQGPQFIFQYYREEENGRGNFPPRFSGLQFPNYSSELNVNALELDDSALYLCASRGGTSGTYEQYFGPGTRLTVT.

The chain recombines TRBV28 with TRBJ1-2; D unresolved. The CDR3 consists of 13 residues. CDR1 is MDHEN, CDR2 SYDVKM, per germline. V lost 10 bases, J lost 6 bases, and 18 bases lay in between. The CDR3 region is CAIHPGGVNGYTF. The DNA of the CDR3 is TGTGCCATCCATCCGGGTGGGGTGAATGGCTACACCTTC.

The chain recombines TRBV7-2 with TRBJ1-3; perhaps TRBD1 as D (6 bases). Trimming removed 5 bases from V and 2 bases from J, with 10 bases in between. Per germline, CDR1 SGHTA and CDR2 FQGNSA. The CDR3 runs 14 residues. The DNA of the CDR3 is TGTGCCAGCAGCCGAAACAGGGCTGGAAACACCATATATTTT. This encodes CASSRNRAGNTIYF.

This sequence joins TRBV7-2 and TRBJ2-5; 8 bases map to TRBD1. The V and J ends lost 4 bases and 6 bases, in that order; junction bases with no gene match: 10. The CDR3 has 15 amino acids. Germline CDR1 and CDR2: SGHTA and FQGNSA. Here the CDR3 reads CASSSATGVVKTQYF. CDR3 in DNA: TGTGCCAGCAGCTCAGCGACAGGGGTAGTGAAGACCCAGTACTTC.

The J gene is TRBJ2-1, the V gene TRBV27; D possibly corresponds to TRBD1 (5 bases). Germline V gene sequence: CDR1 MNHEY, CDR2 SMNVEV (reference sequence). The V end was cut by 6 bases, the J end by 5 bases, with 17 bases between. The CDR3 runs 15 residues. The CDR3 DNA is TGTGCCAGCAGCCGCCAGGGCCGCTCAGACAATGAGCAGTTCTTC. Translated: CASSRQGRSDNEQFF.

This clone turned up a few times. The chain couples TRBV20-1 to TRBJ1-1; D gene unclear. CDR3 length: 10 residues. Germline CDR1 and CDR2: DFQATT and SNEGSKA (reference sequence). The CDR3 DNA reads as TGCAGCCTGTCACAAATTGTTCCTTTCTTT. It encodes CSLSQIVPFF.

The chain joins TRBV7-9 to TRBJ1-2; weak D call: TRBD1 (6 bases). The germline CDR1 and CDR2 sequences are SEHNR and FQNEAQ (reference sequence). The CDR3 is 16 residues long. V lost 5 bases, J lost 2 bases, and 18 bases lay in between. CDR3 sequence reads: CASSPPSRDKNYGYTF. Written as DNA, the CDR3 is TGTGCCAGCAGCCCACCCTCCCGGGACAAGAACTATGGCTACACCTTC. Using reference TRBV7-9 and TRBJ1-2 for the parts outside the CDR3, the full variable domain is DTGVSQNPRHKITKRGQNVTFRCDPISEHNRLYWYRQTLGQGPEFLTYFQNEAQLEKSRLLSDRFSAERPKGSFSTLEIQRTEQGDSAMYLCASSPPSRDKNYGYTFGSGTRLTVV.

As DNA, the CDR3 is TGCAGCGTTGGGGCGGGAGGGCCTAATTGGGGCTCCTACAATGAGCAGTTCTTC. Amino acid sequence: CSVGAGGPNWGSYNEQFF. The rearrangement links TRBV29-1 to TRBJ2-1; 9 bases agree with TRBD2. This CDR3 is 18 amino acids long. Germline V gene lookup returns CDR1 SQVTM and CDR2 ANQGSEA. V trimming: 4 bases; J trimming: 0 bases; junction bases outside the gene matches: 13.

The chain links TRBV19 to TRBJ1-2; D perhaps matches TRBD1 (5 bases). V lost 6 bases, J lost 4 bases, and 15 bases lay in between. This CDR3 contains 14 residues. The germline gives CDR1 LNHDA, CDR2 SQIVND (reference sequence). CDR3 bases: TGTGCCAGTAGCCCCACCCAGGGCAGCTATGGCTACACCTTC. Protein product: CASSPTQGSYGYTF.

This sequence joins TRBV5-1 and TRBJ2-1; perhaps D is TRBD1 or TRBD2 (5 bases each). The CDR3 spans 15 residues. The germline V and J ends were trimmed by 0 bases and 8 bases, with 15 bases remaining between them. Germline V gene lookup returns CDR1 SGHRS and CDR2 YFSETQ. CDR3 sequence reads: CASSLDGGRADEQFF. The CDR3 DNA is TGCGCCAGCAGCTTGGATGGGGGTCGAGCGGATGAGCAGTTCTTC. Full variable domain (outside the CDR3, taken from reference TRBV5-1 and TRBJ2-1): KAGVTQTPRYLIKTRGQQVTLSCSPISGHRSVSWYQQTPGQGLQFLFEYFSETQRNKGNFPGRFSGRQFSNSRSEMNVSTLELGDSALYLCASSLDGGRADEQFFGPGTRLTVL.